A selection of T cell receptor beta chains follows, all from one sample in a study of T cells after posttransplantation cyclophosphamide. Clones were read by immunoSEQ multiplex PCR, and TCRdb kept only the in-frame ones, dropping some. The profile shows approximately 4,000 clones, around 68% of them singletons. The specimen was memory CD8+ T cells sorted from blood. The receptors originated from a man aged 25 to 45 in good health and a related stem cell transplant donor. Both conserved end residues are part of each CDR3. D genes are given only for firm matches. Clone size is stated in some rows and not others, as once, few, many or a class when expanded.

CDR3: CASSSLEDRRGQAEAFF
DNA: TGTGCCAGCAGCTCATTAGAGGACCGCAGGGGTCAGGCTGAAGCTTTCTTT
size: .
V: TRBV11-2
D: .
J: TRBJ1-1

CDR3: CASSFTLHRNPSDNEQFF
DNA: TGTGCCAGCAGTTTTACGCTCCACAGGAATCCCTCCGACAATGAGCAGTTCTTC
size: .
V: TRBV28
D: .
J: TRBJ2-1

CDR3: CASSARQGMINEANYGYTF
DNA: TGTGCCAGCAGCGCCCGACAGGGAATGATAAATGAGGCTAACTATGGCTACACCTTC
size: large
V: TRBV9
D: TRBD1
J: TRBJ1-2

CDR3: CASSFTETGQGETQYF
DNA: TGTGCCAGCAGCTTCACCGAGACAGGCCAGGGGGAGACCCAGTACTTC
size: once
V: TRBV5-6
D: .
J: TRBJ2-5

CDR3: CASSQDQGSNQPQHF
DNA: TGCGCCAGCAGCCAAGATCAGGGTAGCAATCAGCCCCAGCATTTT
size: .
V: TRBV4-1
D: .
J: TRBJ1-5

CDR3: CASSQGGPNEQFF
DNA: TGTGCCAGCAGCCAGGGTGGGCCTAATGAGCAGTTCTTC
size: .
V: TRBV7-7
D: .
J: TRBJ2-1

CDR3: CASSYSSGGYEQYF
DNA: TGTGCCAGCAGTTACTCTAGCGGGGGATACGAGCAGTACTTC
size: .
V: TRBV6-6
D: TRBD2
J: TRBJ2-7

CDR3: CASRITGTIIGYTF
DNA: TGTGCCAGCCGGATCACAGGGACTATAATTGGCTACACCTTC
size: .
V: TRBV19
D: .
J: TRBJ1-2

CDR3: CASSLAGYAYNEQFF
DNA: TGTGCCAGCAGCTTGGCCGGTTATGCCTACAATGAGCAGTTCTTC
size: few
V: TRBV5-4
D: .
J: TRBJ2-1

CDR3: CASSLNQDRGRYGYTF
DNA: TGCGCCAGCAGCTTAAACCAGGACAGGGGGCGCTATGGCTACACCTTC
size: .
V: TRBV5-1
D: TRBD1
J: TRBJ1-2

CDR3: CASSLYSTTSQPQHF
DNA: TGTGCCAGCAGTTTATACTCAACTACAAGTCAGCCCCAGCATTTT
size: few
V: TRBV27
D: .
J: TRBJ1-5

CDR3: CASSSTSGGRNTQYF
DNA: TGTGCCAGCAGCTCGACAAGCGGGGGCCGGAATACGCAGTATTTT
size: .
V: TRBV4-2
D: TRBD2
J: TRBJ2-3

CDR3: CASSVVGDYGETQYF
DNA: TGTGCCAGCAGCGTAGTGGGGGACTACGGAGAGACCCAGTACTTC
size: .
V: TRBV9
D: TRBD2
J: TRBJ2-5

CDR3: CASSFDYPYEQYF
DNA: TGTGCCAGCAGTTTTGACTACCCCTACGAGCAGTACTTC
size: few
V: TRBV5-8
D: .
J: TRBJ2-7

CDR3: CASSFRGGVDYEQYF
DNA: TGTGCCAGCAGTTTTAGGGGCGGGGTAGACTACGAGCAGTACTTC
size: .
V: TRBV28
D: .
J: TRBJ2-7

CDR3: CASSLTGMGYTF
DNA: TGTGCCAGCAGCTTGACAGGGATGGGCTACACCTTC
size: few
V: TRBV7-9
D: TRBD1
J: TRBJ1-2

CDR3: CASSPEGGVQPQHF
DNA: TGTGCCAGCAGCCCCGAAGGGGGGGTGCAGCCCCAGCATTTT
size: .
V: TRBV9
D: .
J: TRBJ1-5

CDR3: CASSQTSGGPYEQFF
DNA: TGTGCCAGCAGCCAGACTAGCGGGGGTCCGTATGAGCAGTTCTTC
size: .
V: TRBV7-9
D: TRBD2
J: TRBJ2-1

CDR3: CASRMRIATQSRANVLTF
DNA: TGTGCCAGCAGGATGAGGATAGCTACACAAAGTCGGGCCAACGTCCTGACTTTC
size: few
V: TRBV21-1
D: .
J: TRBJ2-6

CDR3: CASSWQGGVTYEQYF
DNA: TGTGCCAGCAGTTGGCAGGGAGGTGTAACCTACGAGCAGTACTTC
size: .
V: TRBV28
D: .
J: TRBJ2-7

CDR3: CASSWTSGGAPQQFF
DNA: TGTGCCAGCAGTTGGACTAGCGGGGGGGCCCCCCAGCAGTTCTTC
size: few
V: TRBV11-2
D: TRBD2
J: TRBJ2-1

CDR3: CASSQVGARDEQYF
DNA: TGCGCCAGCAGCCAAGTGGGGGCGCGGGACGAGCAGTACTTC
size: .
V: TRBV4-1
D: .
J: TRBJ2-7

CDR3: CASDGQGADTQYF
DNA: TGTGCCAGCGATGGACAGGGGGCAGATACGCAGTATTTT
size: .
V: TRBV2
D: TRBD1
J: TRBJ2-3

CDR3: CASSAGDTGELFF
DNA: TGTGCCAGCAGTGCGGGAGACACCGGGGAGCTGTTTTTT
size: .
V: TRBV6-4
D: .
J: TRBJ2-2

CDR3: CASQNTGATEAFF
DNA: TGTGCCAGCCAAAATACAGGGGCCACTGAAGCTTTCTTT
size: medium-sized
V: TRBV2
D: TRBD1
J: TRBJ1-1

CDR3: CASSLNLGDRQREQYF
DNA: TGTGCCAGCAGCCTCAACCTGGGGGACAGGCAACGCGAGCAGTACTTC
size: few
V: TRBV2
D: TRBD1
J: TRBJ2-7

CDR3: CASSPGVTEAFF
DNA: TGTGCCAGCAGTCCAGGGGTGACTGAAGCTTTCTTT
size: .
V: TRBV6-1
D: .
J: TRBJ1-1

CDR3: CASSLMRISGGEKLFF
DNA: TGTGCCAGCAGCTTAATGCGTATTTCTGGCGGTGAAAAACTGTTTTTT
size: medium-sized
V: TRBV7-6
D: .
J: TRBJ1-4

CDR3: CASSQDNGGAGELFF
DNA: TGTGCCAGCAGCCAAGATAATGGCGGGGCCGGGGAGCTGTTTTTT
size: few
V: TRBV4-2
D: .
J: TRBJ2-2

CDR3: CATSRGQGGNEQFF
DNA: TGTGCCACCAGCAGGGGACAAGGGGGAAATGAGCAGTTCTTC
size: .
V: TRBV15
D: .
J: TRBJ2-1

CDR3: CASSLAPGHGDEQYF
DNA: TGTGCCAGCAGCTTAGCTCCGGGACACGGGGACGAGCAGTACTTC
size: large
V: TRBV7-9
D: .
J: TRBJ2-7

CDR3: CASSFFSGGDNEQFF
DNA: TGTGCCAGCAGCTTCTTTAGCGGGGGAGACAATGAGCAGTTCTTC
size: .
V: TRBV7-3
D: TRBD2
J: TRBJ2-1